These T cell receptor beta chains were read from a single sample in a study of shared clonotypes between healthy human individuals. The data were produced by immunoSEQ multiplex PCR, yet TCRdb's version contains in-frame clones alone and is incomplete. There are 2.3 million or so clones in the sample; more than 80% occur only once, and under 0.45% lies in the top ten. The sequenced sample was naive CD4+ T cells from PBMCs. All receptors derive from a man younger than 30 in good health. Some clones in this sample may be carry-over from other donors' samples. CDR3s include the opening cysteine and the closing phenylalanine or tryptophan. Expanded clones get a size class; other rows say once, few or many, or leave the size out.

>TRBV4-1|.
CASSPLWGWGDEQYF
>TRBV30|once
CAWEPLAGLSLPPDTQYF
>TRBV7-9|.
CASSKMTGQSSYEQYF
>TRBV1|.
CTSSPTSLETQYF
>TRBV29-1|.
CSVTGATGTDTQYF
>TRBV18|.
CASRAFRTGTEKNIQYF
>TRBV18|.
CASSPRRDRGVTEAFF
>TRBV19|.
CASSIEWAGGRYSNQPQHF
>TRBV5-1|.
CASSTGGPGEQYF
>TRBV10-3|.
CAISGRSGRPHEQYF
>TRBV7-9|.
CASSLEGTSNEKLFF
>TRBV29-1|.
CSVEGLAGGSDTQYF
>TRBV10-2|.
CASSGYEQYF
>TRBV7-9|.
CASSSTYNEQFF
>TRBV29-1|.
CSVRSSGGAYEQYF
>TRBV27|.
CASSLQPALPGYTF
>TRBV2|.
CASTTTWTGEQYF
>TRBV7-2|.
CASSLATRRQSGGYTF
>TRBV5-1|.
CASSLEGQGSTGELFF
>TRBV7-2|.
CASSVGTASLSYEQYF
>TRBV9|.
CASSARLGTQYF
>TRBV30|few
CAWGRQGNQPQHF
>TRBV19|.
CASSRDRGTRAYEQYF
>TRBV6-5|.
CASNGGGGNTIYF
>TRBV5-1|.
CASSFDLSGNTIYF
>TRBV6-6|.
CASRAGTSIIEQYF
>TRBV29-1|.
CSATSGRRYEQYF
>TRBV27|.
CASSLSQAGGGEEQYF
>TRBV30|.
CAWSDWTGGPSGNTIYF
>TRBV19|.
CASSIVVGTEAFF
>TRBV5-8|.
CASSFRTAQETQYF
>TRBV5-1|.
CASSYLAGDLTDTQYF
>TRBV14|.
CASSPVLRQGQQYF
>TRBV18|.
CASSPLPQGAADTQYF
>TRBV5-1|.
CASSLILGANYEQYF
>TRBV4-2|.
CASSQDLTSGPYEQYF
>TRBV27|.
CASSRGVGIHSYEQYF
>TRBV5-4|.
CASSFAGVTKNIQYF
>TRBV11-2|.
CASSLGHTTYEQYF
>TRBV19|.
CASSILALGQPQHF